A selection of T cell receptor beta chains follows, all from one sample in a study of T cell repertoires in cytomegalovirus infection. Antigens of these TCRs are unknown. TCRdb re-derived calls from the reads in MiXCR, one entry per CDR3 protein. The profile shows 150,000 or so distinct CDR3 sequences, roughly 20% of them singletons. The sample was CD8+ T cells from cultured PBMCs, taken from culture after CMV antigen stimulation. The receptor set was obtained from a human donor in good health (CMV status not recorded). Some clones in this sample may be carry-over from other donors' samples. Both conserved end residues are part of each CDR3. Fields, in order: J gene, V gene, CDR3 length, D gene, clone size, CDR3 protein, CDR3 DNA. The D gene is left open where the match is weak. Clone size is not always given. Where it is, it says once, few, many or a class for expanded clones.

>TRBJ2-5|TRBV10-3|17|TRBD1|-
CAISERLTGGVGETQYF
TGTGCCATCAGTGAACGGCTCACAGGGGGTGTAGGGGAGACCCAGTACTTC
>TRBJ2-1|TRBV6-6|13|TRBD1|-
CASSYDRVNEQFF
TGTGCCAGCAGTTACGACAGGGTTAATGAGCAGTTCTTC
>TRBJ2-5|TRBV6-2/TRBV6-3|15|-|-
CASRDGLQYQETQYF
TGTGCCAGCAGAGACGGATTACAGTACCAAGAGACCCAGTACTTC
>TRBJ2-7|TRBV6-5|17|TRBD1|-
CASSQGTVLESSYEQYF
TGTGCCAGCAGTCAAGGGACAGTTCTTGAAAGCTCCTACGAGCAGTACTTC
>TRBJ2-4|TRBV7-2|15|-|-
CASSPGLGGINSQYF
TGTGCCAGCAGTCCCGGACTAGGGGGCATAAACAGTCAGTACTTC
>TRBJ1-4|TRBV7-9|13|-|few
CASRDAAREKLFF
TGTGCCAGCAGGGACGCGGCACGTGAAAAACTGTTTTTT
>TRBJ2-7|TRBV7-9|16|TRBD2|-
CASSLKLAGVGYEQYF
TGTGCCAGCAGCTTGAAGCTAGCGGGGGTTGGGTACGAGCAGTACTTC
>TRBJ1-4|TRBV27|14|-|few
CASSSSGVSEKLFF
TGTGCCAGCAGTTCATCAGGGGTTAGTGAAAAACTGTTTTTT
>TRBJ1-6|TRBV28|17|-|-
CASSFGRGIPPNSPLHF
TGTGCCAGCAGCTTCGGCCGGGGAATCCCGCCTAATTCACCCCTCCACTTT
>TRBJ2-7|TRBV6-1|16|-|-
CASSETGVGFAYEQYF
TGTGCCAGCAGTGAAACGGGAGTGGGTTTCGCCTACGAGCAGTACTTC
>TRBJ2-7|TRBV9|15|TRBD1|few
CASSAAGTVRNEQYF
TGTGCCAGCAGCGCCGCCGGGACAGTTCGGAACGAGCAGTACTTC
>TRBJ2-3|TRBV11-2|18|TRBD2|-
CASSAGLAGGLPTDTQYF
TGTGCCAGCAGCGCAGGACTAGCGGGGGGACTCCCCACAGATACGCAGTATTTT
>TRBJ2-2|TRBV15|12|-|few
CATGLSTGELFF
TGTGCCACCGGACTATCGACCGGGGAGCTGTTTTTT
>TRBJ2-7|TRBV12-5|13|-|-
CASGAGQSYEQYF
TGTGCTAGTGGTGCCGGACAGAGCTACGAGCAGTACTTC
>TRBJ2-7|TRBV28|13|TRBD1|many
CASSLRQGYEQYF
TGTGCCAGCAGTTTACGACAGGGCTACGAGCAGTACTTC
>TRBJ1-1|TRBV6-5|15|TRBD1|few
CASSPEQGISTEAFF
TGTGCCAGCAGTCCTGAACAGGGGATAAGCACTGAAGCTTTCTTT
>TRBJ1-1|TRBV5-1|15|TRBD1|-
CASSLKVDRGSEAFF
TGCGCCAGCAGCTTGAAGGTGGACAGGGGGTCTGAAGCTTTCTTT
>TRBJ1-1|TRBV15|20|-|-
CATSRAPTSSEEPWNTEAFF
TGTGCCACCAGCAGAGCGCCAACGTCATCCGAGGAGCCATGGAACACTGAAGCTTTCTTT
>TRBJ2-6|TRBV9|20|-|-
CASSPRTGEGARPGANVLTF
TGTGCCAGCAGCCCTCGAACGGGGGAGGGGGCTCGACCTGGGGCCAACGTCCTGACTTTC
>TRBJ1-2|TRBV2|16|-|-
CASMSPRQMPNYGYTF
TGTGCCAGCATGAGCCCTCGCCAGATGCCGAACTATGGCTACACCTTC
>TRBJ2-1|TRBV7-9|16|TRBD2|few
CASSLPMSGGRNEQFF
TGTGCCAGCAGCCTCCCCATGAGCGGGGGGAGAAATGAGCAGTTCTTC